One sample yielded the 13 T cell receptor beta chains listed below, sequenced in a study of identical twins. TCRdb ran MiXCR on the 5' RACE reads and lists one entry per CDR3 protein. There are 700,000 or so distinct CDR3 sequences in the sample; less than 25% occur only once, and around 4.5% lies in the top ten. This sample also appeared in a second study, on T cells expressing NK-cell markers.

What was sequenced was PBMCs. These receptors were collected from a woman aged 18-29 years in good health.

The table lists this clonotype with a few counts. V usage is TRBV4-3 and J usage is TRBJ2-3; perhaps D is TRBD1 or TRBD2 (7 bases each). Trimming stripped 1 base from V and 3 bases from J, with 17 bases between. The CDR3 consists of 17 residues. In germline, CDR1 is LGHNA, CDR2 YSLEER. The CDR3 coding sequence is TGCGCCAGCAGCCAAGCGTTTCGACAGGGAGGGACAGATACGCAGTATTTT. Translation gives CASSQAFRQGGTDTQYF.

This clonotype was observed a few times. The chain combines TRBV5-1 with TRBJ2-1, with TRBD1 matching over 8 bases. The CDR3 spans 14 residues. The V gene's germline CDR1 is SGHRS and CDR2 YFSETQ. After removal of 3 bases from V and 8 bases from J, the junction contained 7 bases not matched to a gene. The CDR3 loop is CASSYGQGWDEQFF. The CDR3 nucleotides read TGCGCCAGCAGCTACGGACAGGGTTGGGATGAGCAGTTCTTC.

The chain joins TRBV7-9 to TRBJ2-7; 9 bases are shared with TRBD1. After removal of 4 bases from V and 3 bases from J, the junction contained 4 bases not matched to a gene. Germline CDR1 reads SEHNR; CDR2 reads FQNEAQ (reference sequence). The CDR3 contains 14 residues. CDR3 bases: TGTGCCAGCAGCTCTCGACAGGGGGTCTACGAGCAGTACTTC. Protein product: CASSSRQGVYEQYF.

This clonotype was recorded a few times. The DNA for the CDR3 is TGTGCCAGCAGTATCCACACTGAAGCTTTCTTT. It translates to CASSIHTEAFF. The chain has TRBV12-3 or TRBV12-4 and TRBJ1-1; D is undetermined. The CDR3 consists of 11 residues. The V gene lost 5 bases and the J gene lost 3 bases, with 4 bases spanning the gap.

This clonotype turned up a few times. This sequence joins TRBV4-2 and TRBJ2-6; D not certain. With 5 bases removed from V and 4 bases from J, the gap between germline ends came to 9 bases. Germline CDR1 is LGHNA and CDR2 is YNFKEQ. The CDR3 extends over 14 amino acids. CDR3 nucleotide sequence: TGTGCCAGCAGCTTCCGTAACGGGGCCAACGTCCTGACTTTC. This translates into CASSFRNGANVLTF.

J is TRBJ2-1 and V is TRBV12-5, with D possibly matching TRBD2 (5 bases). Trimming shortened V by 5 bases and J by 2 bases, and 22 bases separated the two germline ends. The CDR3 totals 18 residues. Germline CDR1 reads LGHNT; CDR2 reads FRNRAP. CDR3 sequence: CASGTILDGRAAYNEQFF. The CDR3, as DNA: TGTGCTAGTGGTACGATACTGGACGGGCGGGCTGCCTACAATGAGCAGTTCTTC.

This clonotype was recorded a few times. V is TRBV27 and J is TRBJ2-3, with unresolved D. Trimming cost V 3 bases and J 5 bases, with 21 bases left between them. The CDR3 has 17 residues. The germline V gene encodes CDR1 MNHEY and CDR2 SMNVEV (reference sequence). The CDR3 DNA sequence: TGTGCCAGCAGTTTCGATGCCCCTGGGGTTGATGGAGATACGCAGTATTTT. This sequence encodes CASSFDAPGVDGDTQYF.

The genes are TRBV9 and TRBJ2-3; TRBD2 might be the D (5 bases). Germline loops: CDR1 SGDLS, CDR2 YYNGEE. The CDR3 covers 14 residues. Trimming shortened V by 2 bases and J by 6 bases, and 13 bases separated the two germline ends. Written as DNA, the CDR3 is TGTGCCAGCAGCGTGAGTTCGAGAGGGGATACGCAGTATTTT. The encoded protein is CASSVSSRGDTQYF.

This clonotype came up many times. CDR3 sequence (DNA): TGCAGTGCTAGTCGATTTGGAATCGAGACCCAGTACTTC. The encoded protein is CSASRFGIETQYF. The chain joins TRBV20-1 to TRBJ2-5; D is unresolved. The CDR3 is made up of 13 amino acids. Germline V lookup: CDR1 DFQATT, CDR2 SNEGSKA (reference sequence). V was shortened by 3 bases and J by 5 bases, with 13 bases between the two germline ends.

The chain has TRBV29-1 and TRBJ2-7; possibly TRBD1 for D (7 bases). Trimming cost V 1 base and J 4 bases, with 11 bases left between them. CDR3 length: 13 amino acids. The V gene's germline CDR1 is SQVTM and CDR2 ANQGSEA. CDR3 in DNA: TGCAGCGTTGAAGGGGGGGACAGATACGAGCAGTACTTC. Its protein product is CSVEGGDRYEQYF.

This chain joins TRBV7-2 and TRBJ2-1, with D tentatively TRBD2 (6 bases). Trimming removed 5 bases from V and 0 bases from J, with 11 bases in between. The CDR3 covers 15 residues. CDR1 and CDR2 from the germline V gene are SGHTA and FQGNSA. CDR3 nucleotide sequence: TGTGCCAGCAGCGGGGGACTCAGCTCCTACAATGAGCAGTTCTTC. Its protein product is CASSGGLSSYNEQFF.

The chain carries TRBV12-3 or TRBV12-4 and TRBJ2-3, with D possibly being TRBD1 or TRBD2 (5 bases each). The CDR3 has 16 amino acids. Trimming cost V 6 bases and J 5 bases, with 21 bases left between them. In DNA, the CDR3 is TGTGCCAGCAGCAGGACAAGAGGGCATAAGGAAGATACGCAGTATTTT. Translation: CASSRTRGHKEDTQYF.

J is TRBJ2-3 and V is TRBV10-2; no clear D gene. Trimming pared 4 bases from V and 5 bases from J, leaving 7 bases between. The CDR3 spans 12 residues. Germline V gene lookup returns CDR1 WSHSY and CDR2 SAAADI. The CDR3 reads CASSVIGDTQYF. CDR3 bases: TGCGCCAGCAGTGTGATAGGAGATACGCAGTATTTT.